This T cell receptor beta chain was profiled in a study of T-cell reconstitution after alpha-beta-depleted transplantation in children. Broader study findings: Some patients' high day-60 TCRbeta diversity was traced to surviving recipient T cells and thymic progenitors.

Trimming took off 6 bases at V and 5 bases at J, with 13 bases between the two ends. The CDR3 consists of 12 residues. Germline V gene sequence: CDR1 DFQATT, CDR2 SNEGSKA (reference sequence). As concerns this clonotype: The antigen remains undetermined.

Unique molecular identifiers were incorporated into the prepared TCRbeta library. Each CDR3 protein is one row after TCRdb ran MiXCR on the PCR reads. The data contain about 980,000 distinct CDR3 sequences, roughly 29% of them seen just once; the ten biggest clones take up about 28%. The sample was PBMCs, mostly from graft donor cells, taken 360 days after TCRalphabeta/CD19-depleted stem cell transplant. V and J are TRBV20-1 and TRBJ2-5; the D is unclear. The receptor comes from a boy younger than two who had a stem cell transplant for SCID, so the T cells may come from the graft donor. The DNA for the CDR3 is TGCAGTGCCCCGAAACGACGGGAGACCCAGTACTTC. Its protein is CSAPKRRETQYF.